This TCR beta chain was profiled in a study of blood T cell repertoires in COVID-19. Study overall: Sites across the United States, Italy and Spain contributed samples from acute and convalescent COVID-19. Sample material is recorded as cDNA or gDNA derived from T cells, B-cell-depleted T cells, or PBMCs.

V shed 4 bases and J 6 bases; nucleotides not matched to a gene: 11. CDR3 length: 15 residues. Germline V gene data show CDR1 as SGHRS and CDR2 as YFSETQ. In the authors' methods: Amplification of reference gene primers was used by the study to estimate nucleated cell counts. The method was immunoSEQ multiplex PCR; TCRdb's version includes in-frame clones alone and lacks a portion of them. V and J calls and clone size are given by that table; D and trimming were obtained from the DNA. The sample has around 300,000 clones; over 75% are singletons. The chain joins TRBV5-1 to TRBJ1-2, with TRBD1 identical over 8 bases. This TCR was sampled from a woman in her fifties or sixties with active or convalescent COVID-19. What was sequenced was peripheral blood. In DNA form, the CDR3 reads TGCGCCAGCAGCATCGGACAGGGTGGGGAGCATGGCTACACCTTC. Translation: CASSIGQGGEHGYTF.